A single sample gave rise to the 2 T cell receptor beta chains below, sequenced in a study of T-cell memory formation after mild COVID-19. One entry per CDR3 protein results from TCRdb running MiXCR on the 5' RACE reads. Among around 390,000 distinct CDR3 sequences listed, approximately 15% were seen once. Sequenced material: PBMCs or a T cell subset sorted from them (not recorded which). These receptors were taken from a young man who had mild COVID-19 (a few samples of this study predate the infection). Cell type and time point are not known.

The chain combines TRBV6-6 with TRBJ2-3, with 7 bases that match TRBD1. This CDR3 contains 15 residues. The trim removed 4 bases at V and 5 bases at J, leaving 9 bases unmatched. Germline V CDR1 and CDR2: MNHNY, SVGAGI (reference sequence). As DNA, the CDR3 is TGTGCCAGCAGTTTTGTCCACAGGGGACAAGATACGCAGTATTTT. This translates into CASSFVHRGQDTQYF.

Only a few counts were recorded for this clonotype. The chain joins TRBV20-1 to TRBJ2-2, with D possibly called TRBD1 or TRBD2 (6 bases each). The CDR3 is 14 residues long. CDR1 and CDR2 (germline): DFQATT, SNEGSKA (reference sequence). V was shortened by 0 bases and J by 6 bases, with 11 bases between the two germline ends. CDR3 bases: TGCAGTGCTAGAGACCAGGGGAGGTCCGGGGAGCTGTTTTTT. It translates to CSARDQGRSGELFF.